One and the same sample provided the 27 T cell receptor beta chains below, sequenced in a study of cytomegalovirus exposure and HLA in healthy donors. A multiplex PCR was run with 60 Vbeta primers and 13 Jbeta primers. Libraries were prepared by immunoSEQ multiplex PCR; TCRdb keeps only in-frame clonotypes and omits some of them. This sample has under 170,000 clones; about four fifths occur once, and the top ten carry 5% to 6.5%. Sequencing used PBMCs. Receptor source: a man aged 50-60 years in good health and CMV-seropositive.

V gene TRBV28 combines with J gene TRBJ2-7; TRBD1 matches 7 bases. The trim removed 4 bases at V and 3 bases at J, leaving 6 bases unmatched. CDR1 and CDR2 from the germline V gene are MDHEN and SYDVKM. CDR3 length equals 14 residues. In DNA form, the CDR3 reads TGTGCCAGCAGTTCTCCGACAGGGCTCTACGAGCAGTACTTC. Protein sequence: CASSSPTGLYEQYF.

The CDR3 DNA is TGTGCCAGCAGTGGGGACTTCCTCTACGAGCAGTACTTC. Amino acids: CASSGDFLYEQYF. The chain is built from TRBV25-1 and TRBJ2-7, with TRBD2 as a possible D gene (6 bases). The CDR3 runs 13 residues. V was clipped by 4 bases and J by 3 bases, with 10 bases between them. The germline gives CDR1 MGHDK, CDR2 SYGVNS.

This clone turned up a few times. The chain is built from TRBV5-6 and TRBJ1-2, with D maybe TRBD1 (6 bases). Per germline, CDR1 SGHDT and CDR2 YYEEEE. V lost 4 bases and J lost 3, with 16 bases in between. The CDR3 extends over 15 amino acids. The CDR3 sequence: CASSPRGFSDYGYTF. DNA of the CDR3: TGTGCCAGCAGCCCGAGGGGGTTCTCCGACTATGGCTACACCTTC.

This chain uses TRBV19 with TRBJ1-4; D gene uncertain. The CDR3 runs to 16 residues. CDR1 LNHDA and CDR2 SQIVND come from the germline V gene (reference sequence). The germline V and J ends were trimmed by 3 bases and 3 bases, with 14 bases remaining between them. In DNA, the CDR3 is TGTGCCAGTAGTATGGGTGGACTTGTCGCTAATGAAAAACTGTTTTTT. It codes for CASSMGGLVANEKLFF.

CDR3 bases: TGTGCCAGCTCCCGACAGGGGGCGAACACTGAAGCTTTCTTT. Residues: CASSRQGANTEAFF. The genes are TRBV18 and TRBJ1-1; TRBD1 agrees at 10 bases. The germline gives CDR1 KGHSH, CDR2 LQKENI. The J segment lost 1 base and the V segment lost 6 bases, leaving 2 bases of the junction unmatched. The CDR3 contains 14 residues.

The V and J genes are TRBV6-6 and TRBJ2-5; TRBD2 agrees at 8 bases. Germline-derived CDR1 and CDR2 are MNHNY and SVGAGI (reference sequence). The CDR3 extends over 15 amino acids. Trimming cost V 2 bases and J 4 bases; bases outside gene matches: 6. The CDR3 loop reads CASSYRSGGGETQYF. The CDR3 DNA sequence: TGTGCCAGCAGTTACCGCTCGGGAGGGGGAGAGACCCAGTACTTC.

This sequence joins TRBV12-5 and TRBJ1-1; 8 bases fit TRBD1. Trimming removed 5 bases from V and 1 base from J; junction bases left unmatched: 6. The CDR3 runs 15 residues. Per germline, CDR1 LGHNT and CDR2 FRNRAP. The CDR3, as DNA: TGTGCTAGTGGTCCCAAGACAGGGGAGAACACTGAAGCTTTCTTT. This gives the protein CASGPKTGENTEAFF.

The CDR3 sequence: CASSLVSSAHYNEQFF. As DNA, the CDR3 is TGTGCCAGCAGCTTAGTCTCCAGCGCCCATTACAATGAGCAGTTCTTC. V usage is TRBV11-2 and J usage is TRBJ2-1; the D is unclear. The CDR3 is 16 residues long. CDR1 is SGHAT, CDR2 FQNNGV, per germline. V was pared by 1 base and J by 4 bases, with 14 bases between.

The V and J genes are TRBV27 and TRBJ1-5, with 7 nucleotides matching TRBD1. Germline V CDR1 and CDR2: MNHEY, SMNVEV (reference sequence). This CDR3 contains 12 residues. V shed 8 bases and J 4 bases; nucleotides not matched to a gene: 2. The CDR3 DNA follows: TGTGCCAGCGCGACAGGGAATCAGCCCCAGCATTTT. This sequence encodes CASATGNQPQHF.

The chain uses TRBV5-1 and TRBJ2-5; 7 nucleotides line up with TRBD1. CDR3 length: 14 amino acids. From germline, CDR1 is SGHRS and CDR2 YFSETQ. The V gene end was trimmed by 4 bases and the J gene end by 3 bases; junction bases not matched to a gene: 6. The DNA of the CDR3 is TGCGCCAGCAGCCTCCGGGACAGCAAAGAGACCCAGTACTTC. Its protein is CASSLRDSKETQYF.

The rearrangement links TRBV7-8 to TRBJ2-7; TRBD2 is a possible D gene (5 bases). Trimming stripped 1 base from V and 3 bases from J, with 10 bases between. The V gene's germline CDR1 is SGHVS and CDR2 FQNEAQ. The CDR3 sequence is 14 residues long. In DNA, the CDR3 is TGTGCCAGCAGCTTAGTCGGAGGACTCTACGAGCAGTACTTC. As protein: CASSLVGGLYEQYF. The entire variable domain, with the rest obtained from reference TRBV7-8 and TRBJ2-7, is as follows: GAGVSQSPRYKVAKRGQDVALRCDPISGHVSLFWYQQALGQGPEFLTYFQNEAQLDKSGLPSDRFFAERPEGSVSTLKIQRTQQEDSAVYLCASSLVGGLYEQYFGPGTRLTVT.

The rearrangement joins TRBV9 to TRBJ2-3; D is ambiguous. The CDR3 is 15 amino acids. CDR1 and CDR2 (germline): SGDLS, YYNGEE. V lost 0 bases and J lost 1, with 9 bases in between. DNA of the CDR3: TGTGCCAGCAGCGTAGGTGGCGCGGGCACAGATACGCAGTATTTT. It yields the protein CASSVGGAGTDTQYF. Drawing the rest from reference TRBV9 and TRBJ2-3, the complete variable domain is DSGVTQTPKHLITATGQRVTLRCSPRSGDLSVYWYQQSLDQGLQFLIQYYNGEERAKGNILERFSAQQFPDLHSELNLSSLELGDSALYFCASSVGGAGTDTQYFGPGTRLTVL.

A single count supports this clone. V and J are TRBV28 and TRBJ1-4; D gene unclear. The germline gives CDR1 MDHEN, CDR2 SYDVKM. V was clipped by 5 bases and J by 3 bases, with 19 bases between them. CDR3 length equals 17 residues. The CDR3 loop reads CASSPRGSTAANEKLFF. As DNA, the CDR3 is TGTGCCAGCAGTCCCCGCGGCAGCACGGCGGCTAATGAAAAACTGTTTTTT.

Worth noting for this clone: An end of the junction differs from the germline gene, which may be a read error. The rearrangement links TRBV7-9 to TRBJ2-7; D gene uncertain. Germline V gives CDR1 SEHNR, CDR2 FQNEAQ (reference sequence). The CDR3 contains 16 residues. CDR3 in amino acids: CSSSLDLGDKSYEQYF. For the CDR3, the DNA is TGTTCCAGCAGCTTAGATTTGGGCGACAAGTCCTACGAGCAGTACTTC. The whole variable domain, remainder taken from reference TRBV7-9 and TRBJ2-7, is DTGVSQNPRHKITKRGQNVTFRCDPISEHNRLYWYRQTLGQGPEFLTYFQNEAQLEKSRLLSDRFSAERPKGSFSTLEIQRTEQGDSAMYLCSSSLDLGDKSYEQYFGPGTRLTVT.

The CDR3 is CAWSVRGGGAQYF. The CDR3 region has the DNA TGTGCCTGGAGTGTAAGGGGCGGAGGGGCCCAGTACTTC. The chain has TRBV30 and TRBJ2-5, with D possibly TRBD2 on 6 matching bases. V was pared by 0 bases and J by 9 bases, with 14 bases between. The germline V gene encodes CDR1 GTSNPN and CDR2 SVGIG (reference sequence). CDR3 length equals 13 residues.

The sample holds a few counts of this clone. The V and J genes are TRBV27 and TRBJ2-3; TRBD2 matches 10 bases. CDR3 length: 15 amino acids. V lost 7 bases, J lost 4 bases, and 8 bases stayed unmatched. In germline, CDR1 is MNHEY, CDR2 SMNVEV (reference sequence). The chain's CDR3 is CASNPLAGVSDTQYF. In DNA, the CDR3 is TGTGCCAGCAACCCCCTAGCGGGAGTATCAGATACGCAGTATTTT.

The chain has TRBV27 and TRBJ2-7; D is perhaps TRBD2 (5 bases). The CDR3 is made up of 14 amino acids. V was shortened by 6 bases and J by 0 bases, with 12 bases between the two germline ends. Per the germline V gene, CDR1 is MNHEY and CDR2 is SMNVEV (reference sequence). CDR3 loop: CASSPERFSYEQYF. Written as DNA, the CDR3 is TGTGCCAGCAGCCCCGAGCGGTTCTCCTACGAGCAGTACTTC.

The rearrangement links TRBV30 to TRBJ1-2, with a possible D match to TRBD1 (5 bases). From germline, CDR1 is GTSNPN and CDR2 SVGIG (reference sequence). The germline V and J ends were trimmed by 4 bases and 4 bases, with 16 bases remaining between them. The CDR3 is 14 amino acids. CDR3 sequence reads: CAWKVRDEVYGYTF. Written as DNA, the CDR3 is TGTGCCTGGAAAGTCAGGGATGAAGTCTATGGCTACACCTTC.

This chain uses TRBV28 with TRBJ2-7, with 7 bases aligning to TRBD1. With 3 bases clipped from V and 3 bases from J, the junction kept 5 bases outside the gene matches. Germline CDR1 reads MDHEN; CDR2 reads SYDVKM. The CDR3 runs 14 residues. This chain's CDR3 is CASSFTQGVYEQYF. CDR3 bases: TGTGCCAGCAGTTTCACCCAGGGGGTCTACGAGCAGTACTTC.

CDR3 sequence: CASRTGGAGYGYTF. The CDR3 region has the DNA TGTGCCAGCAGAACCGGGGGGGCGGGCTATGGCTACACCTTC. The V gene is TRBV27, the J gene TRBJ1-2, with TRBD1 as a possible D gene (6 bases). The germline V gene has CDR1 MNHEY and CDR2 SMNVEV (reference sequence). The CDR3 sequence is 14 residues long. V was trimmed by 6 bases and J by 4 bases, leaving 15 bases between them.

V and J are TRBV5-1 and TRBJ2-7; TRBD1 aligns across 9 bases. This CDR3 is built from 16 residues. Germline CDR1 is SGHRS and CDR2 is YFSETQ. V trimming: 3 bases; J trimming: 4 bases; junction bases outside the gene matches: 11. The CDR3 loop reads CASSWGRDRVLYEQYF. Here the CDR3 DNA reads TGCGCCAGCAGCTGGGGCCGGGACAGGGTTCTTTACGAGCAGTACTTC.

In regard to this clone: The junction differs from germline at one of its ends, possibly a read error. This rearrangement joins TRBV6-5 to TRBJ2-1; a possible D gene is TRBD2 (5 bases). Germline-derived CDR1 and CDR2 are MNHEY and SVGAGI. The CDR3 is 14 residues long. This CDR3 reads CASYRGYSDNEQFF. DNA of the CDR3: TGTGCCTCTTACCGGGGTTACTCCGACAATGAGCAGTTCTTC.

The chain is built from TRBV28 and TRBJ1-5; 8 bases agree with TRBD1. The CDR3 has 14 amino acids. Germline loops: CDR1 MDHEN, CDR2 SYDVKM. V was pared by 3 bases and J by 10 bases, with 8 bases of the junction left unmatched. CDR3 bases: TGTGCCAGCAGTTTGGCCGGGACAGGCAGCCCCCAGCATTTT. Translated, it gives CASSLAGTGSPQHF.

The chain carries TRBV10-3 and TRBJ2-7, with TRBD2 matching 7 bases. The V gene end was trimmed by 6 bases and the J gene end by 0 bases; junction bases not matched to a gene: 11. The CDR3 spans 16 residues. In germline, CDR1 is ENHRY, CDR2 SYGVKD. The CDR3 protein is CAISPGGGSSSYEQYF. The CDR3 DNA is TGTGCCATCAGCCCTGGGGGGGGTTCTTCCTCCTACGAGCAGTACTTC.

This chain connects TRBV27 to TRBJ1-4, with a weak D call TRBD1 (5 bases). Trimming shortened V by 4 bases and J by 7 bases, and 16 bases separated the two germline ends. Germline V lookup: CDR1 MNHEY, CDR2 SMNVEV (reference sequence). The CDR3 length is 15 residues. Here the CDR3 DNA reads TGTGCCAGCAGTTACTATCAGGGTCAGAGTGAAAAACTGTTTTTT. This codes for CASSYYQGQSEKLFF.

The gene calls are TRBV11-3 and TRBJ2-7, with 9 bases matching TRBD1. Germline CDR1 and CDR2: SGHNT and YENEEA. The CDR3 is 14 amino acids. V lost 5 bases and J lost 3; bases outside the gene matches: 5. The DNA for the CDR3 is TGTGCCAGCAGCCTGGGACAGGGAGGCTACGAGCAGTACTTC. Its translation is CASSLGQGGYEQYF.

This clone showed up just a few times. V and J are TRBV19 and TRBJ2-7, with 8 nucleotides matching TRBD1. The CDR3 consists of 14 residues. Germline V gene lookup returns CDR1 LNHDA and CDR2 SQIVND (reference sequence). The V segment lost 7 bases and the J segment 2 bases; nucleotides outside the gene matches: 7. The CDR3 is CASTSGTGTYEQYF. The CDR3 region has the DNA TGTGCCAGTACCTCCGGGACAGGTACCTACGAGCAGTACTTC.